Shown below are 5 T cell receptor beta chains from a single sample sequenced in a study of shared clonotypes between healthy human individuals. This table comes from immunoSEQ multiplex PCR, and its TCRdb copy is limited to in-frame clones, with some not included. The sample holds 450,000 to 600,000 clones; 70% to 85% are singletons and the top ten take around 12%. The specimen sequenced was PBMCs. The receptors originated from a woman between 35 and 50 years old in good health. Some clones in this sample may be carry-over from other donors' samples.

The chain couples TRBV7-9 to TRBJ1-3, with no clear D. This CDR3 has 14 residues. Germline values: CDR1 SEHNR, CDR2 FQNEAQ (reference sequence). V was cut by 2 bases and J by 0 bases, with 5 bases left in between. CDR3 in amino acids: CASSLLGSGNTIYF. The CDR3 DNA is TGTGCCAGCAGCTTATTGGGCTCTGGAAACACCATATATTTT.

This clone has only a few counts. This chain links TRBV9 with TRBJ2-3; D remains ambiguous. V lost 3 bases to trimming and J lost 1 base, with 9 bases between them. Per the germline V gene, CDR1 is SGDLS and CDR2 is YYNGEE. This CDR3 contains 14 residues. Written as DNA, the CDR3 is TGTGCCAGCAGCGAGGGTCCCGGCACAGATACGCAGTATTTT. Protein sequence: CASSEGPGTDTQYF.

The chain recombines TRBV13 with TRBJ2-7; either TRBD1 or TRBD2 may fit D (6 bases each). Germline loops: CDR1 PRHDT, CDR2 FYEKMQ (reference sequence). V was shortened by 4 bases and J by 6 bases, with 19 bases between the two germline ends. The CDR3 is 15 residues long. CDR3 sequence: CASSSAWGAAREQYF. The CDR3 coding sequence is TGTGCCAGCAGCTCCGCCTGGGGGGCGGCTCGCGAGCAGTACTTC.

The chain is built from TRBV28 and TRBJ1-2; D remains unclear. CDR1 and CDR2 (germline): MDHEN, SYDVKM. V was clipped by 3 bases and J by 2 bases, with 7 bases between them. This CDR3 is built from 13 residues. The CDR3 DNA reads TGTGCCAGCAGTTTCAGGCAGAACTATGGCTACACCTTC. Translating it yields CASSFRQNYGYTF.

This clone was counted a few times. The chain couples TRBV19 to TRBJ1-2; no firm D call. V lost 3 bases and J 4 bases, leaving 9 bases between the germline ends. There are 13 residues in the CDR3. The V gene's germline CDR1 is LNHDA and CDR2 SQIVND (reference sequence). In DNA, the CDR3 is TGTGCCAGTAGTATGGTCGAAAGCTATGGCTACACCTTC. Its translation is CASSMVESYGYTF.